Listed here are 14 T cell receptor beta chains from one sample, sequenced in a study of cytomegalovirus exposure and HLA in healthy donors. Repertoires were generated with immunoSEQ multiplex PCR, while TCRdb's copy carries only in-frame clones and drops some. The sample carries about 98,000 clones, around nine tenths recorded once. The source material was PBMCs. The receptors were gathered from a woman younger than 45 in good health and CMV-seronegative.

The chain combines TRBV6-5 with TRBJ2-7, with 8 positions matching TRBD2. The CDR3 is made up of 13 amino acids. Losses at the gene ends were 6 bases for V and 5 bases for J; bases not matched to a gene: 6. The V gene's germline CDR1 is MNHEY and CDR2 SVGAGI. CDR3 coding DNA: TGTGCCAGCAGGGCGGGGGGCCTGGACGAGCAGTACTTC. It is translated as CASRAGGLDEQYF.

This clone was recorded only once. The V call is TRBV27, the J call TRBJ1-5; D is perhaps TRBD1 (6 bases). CDR1 and CDR2 (germline): MNHEY, SMNVEV (reference sequence). The CDR3 consists of 17 residues. V was cut by 3 bases and J by 4 bases, with 19 bases left in between. CDR3 nucleotides: TGTGCCAGCAGTTTTTCGGGACTAGGACAGCTTAATCAGCCCCAGCATTTT. Translated: CASSFSGLGQLNQPQHF.

The genes are TRBV5-1 and TRBJ1-2; a weak D match, TRBD1 (5 bases). The germline CDR1 and CDR2 sequences are SGHRS and YFSETQ. The ends were cut back, 0 bases at V and 7 bases at J, with 13 bases in the middle. The CDR3 totals 14 residues. This CDR3 is CASSLDLRGGGYTF. DNA of the CDR3: TGCGCCAGCAGCTTGGATCTGCGGGGCGGTGGCTACACCTTC.

This rearrangement joins TRBV5-1 to TRBJ2-3, with a possible D match to TRBD2 (5 bases). Per the germline V gene, CDR1 is SGHRS and CDR2 is YFSETQ. V was cut by 0 bases and J by 3 bases, with 14 bases left in between. This CDR3 comprises 16 residues. The CDR3 DNA is TGCGCCAGCAGCTTGGACGGGGTTTTCGGGACAGATACGCAGTATTTT. This sequence encodes CASSLDGVFGTDTQYF.

The chain carries TRBV10-2 and TRBJ1-2; D is possibly TRBD1 (6 bases). V lost 3 bases and J 8 bases, leaving 13 bases between the germline ends. The germline gives CDR1 WSHSY, CDR2 SAAADI. This CDR3 region has 13 residues. CDR3 protein: CASSEGGGEGYTF. DNA for the CDR3: TGCGCCAGCAGTGAAGGGGGAGGGGAGGGCTACACCTTC.

The chain links TRBV5-1 to TRBJ1-2; D uncertain. The length of the CDR3 is 12 residues. Germline CDR1 is SGHRS and CDR2 is YFSETQ. Trimming removed 4 bases from V and 2 bases from J, with 6 bases in between. The CDR3 coding sequence is TGCGCCAGCAGCCTATCGAACTATGGCTACACCTTC. It is translated as CASSLSNYGYTF.

The rearrangement links TRBV6-6 to TRBJ2-1; TRBD1 aligns across 7 bases. Germline CDR1 is MNHNY and CDR2 is SVGAGI (reference sequence). The ends lost 5 bases at V and 8 bases at J; junction bases unmatched: 3. The CDR3 length is 12 residues. The CDR3 reads CASSHRGDEQFF. The DNA of the CDR3 is TGTGCCAGCAGTCACAGGGGCGATGAGCAGTTCTTC.

The gene calls are TRBV19 and TRBJ1-5; D possibly corresponds to TRBD1 (6 bases). The CDR3 is 16 residues long. Trimming left V 4 bases short and J 6 bases short, with 19 bases between. Germline V gene data show CDR1 as LNHDA and CDR2 as SQIVND (reference sequence). The CDR3 DNA sequence: TGTGCCAGTAGTAATGGGAGGGCGTGGGACATTCAGCCCCAGCATTTT. Its protein product is CASSNGRAWDIQPQHF.

The chain links TRBV28 to TRBJ1-1; D gene unclear. Trimming shortened V by 6 bases and J by 4 bases, and 18 bases separated the two germline ends. CDR1 is MDHEN and CDR2 is SYDVKM in the germline V gene. The CDR3 has 15 residues. The CDR3 DNA reads TGTGCCAGCAGGCTACCTTCGGGTTCGGGCACTGAAGCTTTCTTT. As protein: CASRLPSGSGTEAFF.

The chain has TRBV13 and TRBJ2-7; a weak D match, TRBD2 (6 bases). V dropped 5 bases and J dropped 0 bases, with 17 bases sitting between them. The CDR3 is made up of 16 amino acids. CDR1 PRHDT and CDR2 FYEKMQ come from the germline V gene (reference sequence). CDR3 residues: CASSPGGAVSSYEQYF. CDR3 coding DNA: TGTGCCAGCAGCCCAGGAGGGGCAGTGAGCTCCTACGAGCAGTACTTC.

A single count supports this clone. The V call is TRBV20-1, the J call TRBJ2-7, with D unresolved. There are 10 residues in the CDR3. Germline V gene sequence: CDR1 DFQATT, CDR2 SNEGSKA (reference sequence). The V and J ends lost 6 bases and 5 bases respectively, with 8 bases between them. CDR3 amino acids: CSAGRNEQYF. CDR3 nucleotide sequence: TGCAGTGCAGGCAGGAACGAGCAGTACTTC.

The V gene is TRBV14, the J gene TRBJ1-2, with unresolved D. CDR1 is SGHDN, CDR2 FVKESK, per germline. Trimming stripped 4 bases from V and 2 bases from J, with 8 bases between. The CDR3 totals 13 residues. The CDR3 DNA reads TGTGCCAGCAGCCCTAAGATGAACTATGGCTACACCTTC. Protein: CASSPKMNYGYTF.

This chain connects TRBV9 to TRBJ2-1; 8 bases align to TRBD2. Trimming took 0 bases from V and 4 from J; bases not matched to a gene: 3. The CDR3 is made up of 15 amino acids. Per the germline V gene, CDR1 is SGDLS and CDR2 is YYNGEE. CDR3 sequence: CASSVDPSGYNEQFF. CDR3 bases: TGTGCCAGCAGCGTAGATCCTAGCGGGTACAATGAGCAGTTCTTC.

This CDR3 reads CAISVPSGREIDEQFF. The DNA of the CDR3 is TGTGCCATCAGTGTACCTAGCGGGAGAGAAATCGATGAGCAGTTCTTC. The V gene is TRBV10-3, the J gene TRBJ2-1; 10 bases fit TRBD2. The CDR3 contains 16 residues. V dropped 4 bases and J dropped 8; count of bases not matched to a gene: 11. CDR1 ENHRY and CDR2 SYGVKD come from the germline V gene.